A single sample gave rise to the 17 T cell receptor beta chains below, sequenced in a study of blood T cell repertoires in COVID-19. Some clones are missing from TCRdb's copy, which holds only in-frame ones; the method was immunoSEQ multiplex PCR. The sample lists about 59,000 clones; approximately 80% were seen once. Sequenced input: peripheral blood. These receptor sequences come from a woman aged 70-85 years with acute or convalescent COVID-19.

The chain carries TRBV3-1 (or the pseudogene TRBV3-2) and TRBJ2-3; 8 nucleotides align to TRBD2. The germline V gene encodes CDR1 LGHDT and CDR2 YNNKEL (reference sequence). The CDR3 has 16 residues. The V gene end was trimmed by 0 bases and the J gene end by 4 bases; junction bases not matched to a gene: 6. The CDR3 protein is CASSQEIQRGPDTQYF. In DNA, the CDR3 is TGTGCCAGCAGCCAAGAAATTCAGCGGGGGCCAGATACGCAGTATTTT.

The chain employs TRBV27 and TRBJ2-7, with 7 positions matching TRBD2. CDR1 and CDR2 (germline): MNHEY, SMNVEV (reference sequence). The J segment lost 6 bases and the V segment lost 3 bases, leaving 5 bases of the junction unmatched. CDR3 length: 13 amino acids. CDR3 nucleotide sequence: TGTGCCAGCAGTTTTTTGGGGGGGGGCGAGCAGTACTTC. Encoded protein: CASSFLGGGEQYF.

The chain combines TRBV14 with TRBJ2-1, with D perhaps matching TRBD1 (5 bases). The CDR3 extends over 16 amino acids. With 0 bases removed from V and 7 bases from J, the gap between germline ends came to 16 bases. Germline V gives CDR1 SGHDN, CDR2 FVKESK. CDR3 region: CASSQDRPGSWNEQFF. CDR3 DNA sequence: TGTGCCAGCAGCCAAGATCGGCCAGGGTCGTGGAATGAGCAGTTCTTC. The complete variable domain, with remaining parts taken from reference TRBV14 and TRBJ2-1, reads EAGVTQFPSHSVIEKGQTVTLRCDPISGHDNLYWYRRVMGKEIKFLLHFVKESKQDESGMPNNRFLAERTGGTYSTLKVQPAELEDSGVYFCASSQDRPGSWNEQFFGPGTRLTVL.

This chain links TRBV11-2 with TRBJ2-5; unclear D gene. Trimming stripped 5 bases from V and 1 base from J, with 14 bases between. The CDR3 is made up of 15 amino acids. Germline values: CDR1 SGHAT, CDR2 FQNNGV. The CDR3 spells CASSLNFGSQETQYF. Here the CDR3 DNA reads TGTGCCAGCAGCCTCAATTTTGGCAGCCAAGAGACCCAGTACTTC.

V is TRBV7-2 and J is TRBJ1-6; a possible D gene is TRBD1 (6 bases). V shed 1 base and J shed 8 bases, with 12 bases lying between them. The CDR3 has 15 amino acids. CDR1 is SGHTA, CDR2 FQGNSA, per germline. The CDR3 DNA reads as TGTGCCAGCAGCTTAGGCGCGGGGGGCGATTCACCCCTCCACTTT. Its translation: CASSLGAGGDSPLHF.

This rearrangement joins TRBV5-6 to TRBJ1-5; TRBD1 matches 8 bases. Trimming at V came to 4 bases and at J to 7 bases, leaving 13 bases not matched to a gene. This CDR3 contains 16 residues. The germline V gene has CDR1 SGHDT and CDR2 YYEEEE. The CDR3 DNA reads as TGTGCCAGCAGCCCCCAAACGGACAGGGAGGGACAGCCCCAGCATTTT. It codes for CASSPQTDREGQPQHF.

This clone is a singleton in its sample. V is TRBV10-1 and J is TRBJ2-1, with TRBD2 matching 9 bases. CDR1 is WNHNN and CDR2 is SYGVQD in the germline V gene (reference sequence). This CDR3 spans 19 amino acids. J lost 0 bases, V lost 2 bases, and 11 bases had no gene match. CDR3 bases: TGCGCCAGCAGTGAGGGCTTCGCGGGGGGGAAAAGCTCCTACAATGAGCAGTTCTTC. Translating gives CASSEGFAGGKSSYNEQFF.

The chain couples TRBV4-2 to TRBJ2-5, with D perhaps matching TRBD2 (6 bases). With 10 bases removed from V and 2 bases from J, the gap between germline ends came to 20 bases. This CDR3 is 15 amino acids long. Germline CDR1 reads LGHNA; CDR2 reads YNFKEQ. The CDR3 protein is CATSPRGGEQETQYF. In DNA, the CDR3 is TGTGCCACCTCACCACGGGGCGGGGAGCAAGAGACCCAGTACTTC.

The rearrangement uses TRBV7-3 and TRBJ2-7; 7 bases fit TRBD1. Germline CDR1 and CDR2: SGHTA and FQGTGA. The CDR3 runs 14 residues. J lost 0 bases, V lost 5 bases, and 4 bases had no gene match. This CDR3 reads CASSPDRSSYEQYF. CDR3 bases: TGTGCCAGCAGCCCGGACAGGAGCTCCTACGAGCAGTACTTC.

This chain uses TRBV4-1 with TRBJ2-1; 8 nucleotides align to TRBD2. The ends lost 4 bases at V and 8 bases at J; junction bases unmatched: 16. CDR1 MGHRA and CDR2 YSYEKL come from the germline V gene. The CDR3 is 17 amino acids. CDR3 protein: CASSPDRTSYGKDEQFF. The CDR3 DNA follows: TGCGCCAGCAGCCCCGATAGGACTAGCTACGGGAAAGATGAGCAGTTCTTC.

The chain employs TRBV9 and TRBJ1-2; D is perhaps TRBD1 (5 bases). V gave up 6 bases and J gave up 3 bases, with 21 bases separating them. The V gene's germline CDR1 is SGDLS and CDR2 YYNGEE. The CDR3 has 16 amino acids. The CDR3 sequence: CASTPEWSRADYGYTF. The DNA for the CDR3 is TGTGCCAGCACCCCCGAATGGTCCAGGGCTGACTATGGCTACACCTTC.

This chain links TRBV9 with TRBJ1-6; D is undetermined. Germline V gives CDR1 SGDLS, CDR2 YYNGEE. The length of the CDR3 is 14 residues. V was pared by 3 bases and J by 5 bases, with 9 bases between. The CDR3 here is CASSATENNSPLHF. The CDR3 DNA sequence: TGTGCCAGCAGCGCCACAGAGAATAATTCACCCCTCCACTTT.

This chain links TRBV7-2 with TRBJ2-7; possibly TRBD1 for D (5 bases). The V and J ends lost 1 base and 5 bases respectively, with 15 bases between them. The CDR3 covers 15 residues. The V gene's germline CDR1 is SGHTA and CDR2 FQGNSA. CDR3 in DNA: TGTGCCAGCAGCTTAGTTGAGGCAGGGCGGAACGAGCAGTACTTC. It specifies CASSLVEAGRNEQYF.

This chain uses TRBV19 with TRBJ1-2, with a tentative D call TRBD1 (5 bases). In germline, CDR1 is LNHDA, CDR2 SQIVND (reference sequence). This CDR3 spans 14 amino acids. V was clipped by 6 bases and J by 2 bases, with 13 bases between them. CDR3 protein: CASRMTDQNYGYTF. CDR3 nucleotide sequence: TGTGCCAGTAGAATGACAGATCAAAACTATGGCTACACCTTC. The full variable domain, in which reference TRBV19 and TRBJ1-2 provide the parts outside the CDR3, is DGGITQSPKYLFRKEGQNVTLSCEQNLNHDAMYWYRQDPGQGLRLIYYSQIVNDFQKGDIAEGYSVSREKKESFPLTVTSAQKNPTAFYLCASRMTDQNYGYTFGSGTRLTVV.

The chain uses TRBV11-2 and TRBJ1-4; 8 bases match TRBD1. The CDR3 is 15 residues long. The V gene's germline CDR1 is SGHAT and CDR2 FQNNGV. The trim removed 1 base at V and 5 bases at J, leaving 3 bases unmatched. CDR3 amino acids: CASSLGTGWNEKLFF. The CDR3 nucleotides read TGTGCCAGCAGCTTAGGGACAGGGTGGAATGAAAAACTGTTTTTT.

The rearrangement uses TRBV2 and TRBJ2-7, with D possibly matching TRBD1 (6 bases). The ends were cut back, 4 bases at V and 9 bases at J, with 22 bases in the middle. Germline values: CDR1 SNHLY, CDR2 FYNNEI. The CDR3 covers 15 residues. In DNA form, the CDR3 reads TGTGCCAGCAGTGTTCCCTCTGGGACATCCGGGTGGCAGTACTTC. It encodes CASSVPSGTSGWQYF.

This clone was counted once. The chain is built from TRBV6-6 and TRBJ2-5, with 14 bases identical to TRBD2. The length of the CDR3 is 17 residues. Germline V lookup: CDR1 MNHNY, CDR2 SVGAGI (reference sequence). Unmatched junction bases numbered 9, after V lost 5 bases and J lost 4 bases. CDR3 sequence: CASSQGTSGGIGETQYF. The DNA for the CDR3 is TGTGCCAGCAGTCAGGGGACTAGCGGGGGAATTGGAGAGACCCAGTACTTC.